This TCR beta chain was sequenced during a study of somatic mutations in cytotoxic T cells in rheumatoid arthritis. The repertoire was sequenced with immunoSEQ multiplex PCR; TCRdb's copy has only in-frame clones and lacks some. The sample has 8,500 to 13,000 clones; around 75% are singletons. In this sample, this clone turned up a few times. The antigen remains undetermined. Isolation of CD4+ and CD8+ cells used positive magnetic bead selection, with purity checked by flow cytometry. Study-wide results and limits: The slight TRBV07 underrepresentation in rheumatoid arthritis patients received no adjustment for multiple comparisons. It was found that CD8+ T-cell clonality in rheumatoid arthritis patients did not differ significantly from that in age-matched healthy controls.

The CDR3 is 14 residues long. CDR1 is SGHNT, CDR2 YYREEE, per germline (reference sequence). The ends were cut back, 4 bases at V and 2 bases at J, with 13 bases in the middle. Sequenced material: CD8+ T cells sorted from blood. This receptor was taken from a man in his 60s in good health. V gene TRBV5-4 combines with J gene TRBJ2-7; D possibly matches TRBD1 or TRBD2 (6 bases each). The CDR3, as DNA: TGTGCCAGCAGCCCGGAGGGGGAAACCTACGAGCAGTACTTC. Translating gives CASSPEGETYEQYF.